The clone carrying this T cell receptor beta chain was found a few times. The CDR3 is 13 residues long. Germline-derived CDR1 and CDR2 are DFQATT and SNEGSKA (reference sequence). Germline trimming cut 7 bases from V and 9 bases from J; bases unmatched to any gene: 9. This record comes from a study of T-cell memory formation after mild COVID-19. Using its own MiXCR run on the 5' RACE reads, TCRdb lists one record per CDR3 protein. The sample carries over 400,000 distinct CDR3 sequences, about a quarter recorded once. Sequencing was carried out using PBMCs or a T cell subset sorted from them (not recorded which). The receptor comes from an adult woman who had mild COVID-19 (a few samples of this study predate the infection). Cell type and time point are not known. V and J are TRBV20-1 and TRBJ1-6; TRBD1 aligns across 7 bases. The CDR3 bases are TGCAGTGTAGGGAGGGGGCAGAGTTCACCCCTCCACTTT. It codes for CSVGRGQSSPLHF.